What follows are 10 T cell receptor beta chains derived from one specimen sequenced in a study of T cells in Graves' hyperthyroidism and ophthalmopathy. TCR beta CDR3 region amplification was performed from RNA transcripts. The primer set for the first-round RT-PCR of the TCR CDR3 was HTBI. TCRdb itself ran the multiplex PCR reads through MiXCR, one entry per CDR3 protein. Of approximately 520,000 distinct CDR3 sequences in the sample, roughly a quarter were seen once. Input material: blood. Every receptor here comes from a woman aged 25 to 39 with Graves' ophthalmopathy.

This clonotype was found many times. The rearrangement links TRBV5-1 to TRBJ2-7; 7 bases align to TRBD1. This CDR3 has 13 amino acids. Germline V gene lookup returns CDR1 SGHRS and CDR2 YFSETQ. Trimming removed 7 bases from V and 0 bases from J; junction bases left unmatched: 4. The CDR3 sequence: CASGPGGSYEQYF. For the CDR3, the DNA is TGCGCCAGCGGTCCAGGGGGCTCCTACGAGCAGTACTTC. The complete variable domain, with remaining parts taken from reference TRBV5-1 and TRBJ2-7, reads KAGVTQTPRYLIKTRGQQVTLSCSPISGHRSVSWYQQTPGQGLQFLFEYFSETQRNKGNFPGRFSGRQFSNSRSEMNVSTLELGDSALYLCASGPGGSYEQYFGPGTRLTVT.

This rearrangement joins TRBV6-2 or TRBV6-3 to TRBJ2-7, with D perhaps TRBD1 (5 bases). The ends were cut back, 11 bases at V and 3 bases at J, with 11 bases in the middle. The CDR3 consists of 11 residues. Per the germline V gene, CDR1 is MNHEY and CDR2 is SVGEGT. The DNA for the CDR3 is TGTGCCGCCGGACAAGGCTACGAGCAGTACTTC. Translated, it gives CAAGQGYEQYF.

This clonotype was detected many times. This chain connects TRBV6-5 to TRBJ1-2; the D gene is possibly TRBD1 (5 bases). The germline gives CDR1 MNHEY, CDR2 SVGAGI. The CDR3 totals 14 residues. The V and J ends lost 5 bases and 8 bases respectively, with 18 bases between them. The CDR3 bases are TGTGCCAGCAGTCCAAGACAGACTACTGGGGGCTACACCTTC. Translated: CASSPRQTTGGYTF.

This clonotype was recorded at least ten times. The chain employs TRBV19 and TRBJ1-2; D possibly corresponds to TRBD1 (6 bases). The CDR3 has 12 residues. Germline CDR1 is LNHDA and CDR2 is SQIVND (reference sequence). Trimming removed 5 bases at V and 6 bases at J, with 10 bases between. CDR3 in amino acids: CASSDRPHGYTF. The DNA for the CDR3 is TGTGCCAGTAGTGACAGGCCCCATGGCTACACCTTC.

In this sample, this clonotype turned up once. CDR3 in amino acids: CASSLESVYGYTF. The CDR3 DNA follows: TGTGCCAGCAGCTTAGAATCAGTCTATGGCTACACCTTC. This chain connects TRBV11-2 to TRBJ1-2; D is ambiguous. CDR3 length: 13 residues. V lost 0 bases to trimming and J lost 4 bases, with 6 bases between them. From germline, CDR1 is SGHAT and CDR2 FQNNGV.

The genes are TRBV20-1 and TRBJ2-2; D gene unclear. This CDR3 spans 14 amino acids. Looked up from germline, CDR1 is DFQATT and CDR2 is SNEGSKA (reference sequence). With 0 bases removed from V and 1 base from J, the gap between germline ends came to 6 bases. This CDR3 is CSARDSLNTGELFF. The DNA of the CDR3 is TGCAGTGCTAGAGATAGTCTGAACACCGGGGAGCTGTTTTTT.

This CDR3 reads CASSAGQVHQPQHF. The CDR3 DNA reads TGTGCCAGCAGCGCTGGACAAGTACATCAGCCCCAGCATTTT. The chain joins TRBV9 to TRBJ1-5; tentatively, D is TRBD1 (5 bases). Germline assignment: CDR1 SGDLS and CDR2 YYNGEE. The CDR3 is 14 residues long. The V and J ends lost 3 bases and 5 bases respectively, with 12 bases between them.

This clonotype was detected ten times or more. V and J are TRBV7-2 and TRBJ1-6, with a weak D call TRBD1 (6 bases). Trimming stripped 3 bases from V and 7 bases from J, with 10 bases between. The CDR3 is made up of 14 amino acids. Per germline, CDR1 SGHTA and CDR2 FQGNSA. In DNA, the CDR3 is TGTGCCAGCAGCTTGGACCAGGGGAATTCACCCCTCCACTTT. The encoded protein is CASSLDQGNSPLHF. The complete variable domain, with remaining parts taken from reference TRBV7-2 and TRBJ1-6, reads GAGVSQSPSNKVTEKGKDVELRCDPISGHTALYWYRQSLGQGLEFLIYFQGNSAPDKSGLPSDRFSAERTGGSVSTLTIQRTQQEDSAVYLCASSLDQGNSPLHFGNGTRLTVT.

In the case of this clonotype: One base away lies a much larger clone, so this may be a sequencing read error. The chain recombines TRBV24-1 with TRBJ1-1; D gene unclear. Germline V gene sequence: CDR1 KGHDR, CDR2 SFDVKD. The CDR3 loop spans 13 amino acids. The CDR3 loop is CVTSDLMNTEAFF. In DNA, the CDR3 is TGTGTCACCAGTGACCTAATGAACACTGAAGCTTTCTTT.

This clonotype came up many times. The J gene is TRBJ1-2, the V gene TRBV7-2, with a possible D match to TRBD1 (6 bases). The CDR3 has 15 residues. Germline V gene sequence: CDR1 SGHTA, CDR2 FQGNSA. V dropped 5 bases and J dropped 0 bases, with 13 bases sitting between them. The CDR3 nucleotides read TGTGCCAGCAGCAACCGACAGGATTCTAACTATGGCTACACCTTC. Protein product: CASSNRQDSNYGYTF.